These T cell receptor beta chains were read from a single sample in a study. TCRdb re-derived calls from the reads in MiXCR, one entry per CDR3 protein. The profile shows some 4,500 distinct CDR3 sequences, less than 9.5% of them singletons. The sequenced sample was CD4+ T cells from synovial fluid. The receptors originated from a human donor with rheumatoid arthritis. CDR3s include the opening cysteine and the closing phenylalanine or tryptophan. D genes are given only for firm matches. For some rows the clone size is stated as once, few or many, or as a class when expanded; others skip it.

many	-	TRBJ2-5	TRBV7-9	CASSFDIQETQYF	TGTGCCAGCAGCTTTGACATACAAGAGACCCAGTACTTC
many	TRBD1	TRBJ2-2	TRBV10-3	CAIWTGEGGELFF	TGTGCCATCTGGACAGGGGAGGGCGGGGAGCTGTTTTTT
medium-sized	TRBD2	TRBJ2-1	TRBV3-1	CASSQVPGLVTNEQFF	TGTGCCAGCAGCCAAGTACCGGGACTAGTTACGAATGAGCAGTTCTTC
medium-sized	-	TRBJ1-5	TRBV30	CAWKRLEEEPQHF	TGTGCCTGGAAGCGACTCGAGGAGGAGCCCCAGCATTTT
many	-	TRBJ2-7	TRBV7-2	CASSSSYANEQYF	TGTGCCAGCAGCTCCTCCTACGCGAACGAGCAGTACTTC
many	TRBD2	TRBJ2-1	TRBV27	CASSLRGTSVYNEQFF	TGTGCCAGCAGTTTAAGGGGGACTAGCGTCTACAATGAGCAGTTCTTC
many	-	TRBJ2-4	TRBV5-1	CASSFGQTGLLAKNIQYF	TGCGCCAGCAGCTTTGGGCAGACGGGGTTGCTAGCCAAAAACATTCAGTACTTC
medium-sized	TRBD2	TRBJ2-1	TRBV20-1	CSAGDLAGGAYNEQFF	TGCAGTGCCGGAGATTTAGCGGGAGGGGCCTACAATGAGCAGTTCTTC
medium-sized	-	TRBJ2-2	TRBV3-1	CASRLVNTGELFF	TGTGCCAGTCGACTAGTCAACACCGGGGAGCTGTTTTTT
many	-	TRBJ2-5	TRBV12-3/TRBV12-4	CASSHGVGETQYF	TGTGCCAGCAGTCACGGGGTAGGAGAGACCCAGTACTTC
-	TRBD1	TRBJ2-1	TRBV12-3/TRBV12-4	CASTGTGERNEQFF	TGTGCCAGCACCGGGACAGGGGAGCGAAATGAGCAGTTCTTC
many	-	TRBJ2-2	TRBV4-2	CASSQVDTGELFF	TGTGCCAGCAGCCAAGTTGACACCGGGGAGCTGTTTTTT
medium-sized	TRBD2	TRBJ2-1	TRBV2	CATRSGSPVNEQFF	TGTGCCACCCGGAGCGGGAGTCCCGTGAATGAGCAGTTCTTC
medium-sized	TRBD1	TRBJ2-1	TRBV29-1	CSIGQVSYNEQFF	TGCAGCATAGGACAGGTCTCCTACAATGAGCAGTTCTTC
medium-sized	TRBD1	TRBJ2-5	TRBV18	CASSAGTGQETQYF	TGTGCCAGCTCGGCGGGGACAGGCCAAGAGACCCAGTACTTC
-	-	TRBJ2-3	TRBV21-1	CASSTRGRTLDTQYF	TGTGCCAGCAGCACCCGCGGCAGGACGTTAGATACGCAGTATTTT
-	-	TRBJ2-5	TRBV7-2	CASSLWPRYQETQYF	TGTGCCAGCTCCCTATGGCCCCGGTACCAAGAGACCCAGTACTTC
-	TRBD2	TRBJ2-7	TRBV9	CASSVGGSQYEQYF	TGTGCCAGCAGCGTAGGCGGGAGTCAGTACGAGCAGTACTTC
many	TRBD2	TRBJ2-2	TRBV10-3	CAIRLTSGSNTGELFF	TGTGCCATCAGGCTGACTAGCGGGTCTAACACCGGGGAGCTGTTTTTT
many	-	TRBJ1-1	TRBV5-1	CASSPRGATSTEAFF	TGCGCCAGCAGTCCCCGGGGGGCAACCAGCACTGAAGCTTTCTTT
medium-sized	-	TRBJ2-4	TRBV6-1	CASLGGGAGENIQYF	TGTGCCAGCCTTGGGGGGGGCGCCGGAGAAAACATTCAGTACTTC
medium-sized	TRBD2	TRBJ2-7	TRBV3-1	CASSQGIRSGAGATFYEQYF	TGTGCCAGCAGCCAGGGTATCCGTTCGGGAGCGGGAGCTACCTTTTACGAGCAGTACTTC
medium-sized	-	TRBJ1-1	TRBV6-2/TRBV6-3	CASSTRASNTEAFF	TGTGCCAGCAGTACCCGGGCCTCGAACACTGAAGCTTTCTTT
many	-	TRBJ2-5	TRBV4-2	CASSQGVGVEETQYF	TGTGCCAGCAGCCAAGGAGTAGGGGTGGAGGAGACCCAGTACTTC
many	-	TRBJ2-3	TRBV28	CASSSPPGHTDTQYF	TGTGCCAGCAGTTCGCCGCCCGGGCACACAGATACGCAGTATTTT
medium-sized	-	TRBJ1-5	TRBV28	CASSLGPSRPQHF	TGTGCCAGCAGTTTGGGGCCATCTCGGCCCCAGCATTTT
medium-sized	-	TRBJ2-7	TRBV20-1	CSAERAGYSYEQYF	TGCAGTGCCGAACGAGCGGGCTACTCCTACGAGCAGTACTTC
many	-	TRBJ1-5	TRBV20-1	CSASQGGGYQPQHF	TGCAGTGCTAGCCAGGGAGGGGGGTATCAGCCCCAGCATTTT
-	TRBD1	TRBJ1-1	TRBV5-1	CASSLMGQGKAFF	TGCGCCAGCAGCTTGATGGGACAGGGGAAAGCTTTCTTT
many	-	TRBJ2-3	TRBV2	CASSENWVTDTQYF	TGTGCCAGCAGTGAAAACTGGGTCACAGATACGCAGTATTTT
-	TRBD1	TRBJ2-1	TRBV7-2	CASSLEGAGSYNEQFF	TGTGCCAGCAGCTTAGAGGGGGCGGGCTCATACAATGAGCAGTTCTTC
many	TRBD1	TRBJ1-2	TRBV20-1	CSAPLRTGQNGYTF	TGCAGTGCTCCCCTACGGACAGGGCAGAATGGCTACACCTTC
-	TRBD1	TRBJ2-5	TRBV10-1	CASSPGQGGRETQYF	TGCGCCAGCAGCCCGGGACAGGGAGGTCGAGAGACCCAGTACTTC
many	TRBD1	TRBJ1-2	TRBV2	CASTPRGQSYGYTF	TGTGCCAGCACTCCGAGGGGACAGAGCTATGGCTACACCTTC
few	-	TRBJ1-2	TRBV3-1	CASSQGTAYGYTF	TGTGCCAGCAGCCAAGGGACAGCCTATGGCTACACCTTC
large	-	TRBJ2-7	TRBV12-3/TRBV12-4	CASSLDLNSYEQYF	TGTGCCAGCAGTTTAGACCTGAACTCCTACGAGCAGTACTTC
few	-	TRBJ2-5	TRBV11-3	CASSLDSGLSTDIQETQYF	TGTGCCAGCAGCTTAGATAGCGGTTTGTCGACAGACATCCAAGAGACCCAGTACTTC
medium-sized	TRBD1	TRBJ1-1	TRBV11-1	CASSPRQGAITEAFF	TGTGCCAGCAGCCCGAGACAGGGGGCGATCACTGAAGCTTTCTTT
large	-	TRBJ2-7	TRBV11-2	CASSPQSYEQYF	TGTGCCAGCAGCCCCCAGTCCTACGAGCAGTACTTC
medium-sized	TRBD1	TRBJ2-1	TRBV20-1	CSAKDRGARSSYNEQFF	TGCAGTGCTAAAGACAGGGGGGCCAGGAGCTCCTACAATGAGCAGTTCTTC
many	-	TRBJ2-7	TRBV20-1	CSFPMGRETPEQYF	TGCAGTTTCCCCATGGGCAGGGAGACTCCCGAGCAGTACTTC
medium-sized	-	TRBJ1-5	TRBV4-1	CASSHGWGAVQPQHF	TGCGCCAGCAGCCATGGGTGGGGGGCGGTTCAGCCCCAGCATTTT